The 5 T cell receptor beta chains presented below share a single source sample, sequenced in a study of cytomegalovirus exposure and HLA in healthy donors. With 60 Vbeta and 13 Jbeta primers, the PCR was carried out. Sequencing was performed with immunoSEQ multiplex PCR; in TCRdb, only in-frame clones are kept and a portion is missing. The sample records 65,000 to 90,000 clones, 82% being singletons. The sample was PBMCs. The receptor source for this set is a man younger than 30 in good health and CMV-seronegative.

The chain joins TRBV7-2 to TRBJ2-1; possibly TRBD2 for D (5 bases). This CDR3 has 17 residues. The V and J ends lost 0 bases and 7 bases respectively, with 19 bases between them. The germline gives CDR1 SGHTA, CDR2 FQGNSA. CDR3 bases: TGTGCCAGCAGCTTAGCGCTTTCCAGGAGGCCGGGGAATGAGCAGTTCTTC. Residues: CASSLALSRRPGNEQFF.

The rearrangement links TRBV6-6 to TRBJ1-3, with D possibly being TRBD1 (6 bases). Germline V gene lookup returns CDR1 MNHNY and CDR2 SVGAGI (reference sequence). The CDR3 has 16 amino acids. Between the trimmed V and J ends, which lost 8 bases and 2 bases, there was a span of 19 bases. CDR3 in DNA: TGTGCCAGCTCTTTTTCCCCAAACAGGGCTGGAAACACCATATATTTT. As protein: CASSFSPNRAGNTIYF.

This clone was observed a handful of times. In nucleotides, the CDR3 is TGTGCCAGCAGCTTCTCAGGGGGCGGAGGAGAGACCCAGTACTTC. Amino acids: CASSFSGGGGETQYF. The chain carries TRBV5-4 and TRBJ2-5; 8 bases map to TRBD1. Losses at the gene ends were 2 bases for V and 4 bases for J; bases not matched to a gene: 7. CDR1 and CDR2 (germline): SGHNT, YYREEE (reference sequence). This CDR3 has 15 amino acids.

This clone was detected a few times. This sequence joins TRBV4-1 and TRBJ2-2; 8 nucleotides align to TRBD1. Trimming at V came to 5 bases and at J to 0 bases, leaving 5 bases not matched to a gene. Germline CDR1 MGHRA, CDR2 YSYEKL. The CDR3 is 16 residues long. The CDR3 DNA reads as TGCGCCAGCAGCTATAGGACAGGGACGAACACCGGGGAGCTGTTTTTT. Its protein product is CASSYRTGTNTGELFF.

The chain is built from TRBV9 and TRBJ2-7, with TRBD2 matching 8 bases. The CDR3 is 18 amino acids. The V segment lost 3 bases and the J segment 2 bases; nucleotides outside the gene matches: 16. The germline V gene encodes CDR1 SGDLS and CDR2 YYNGEE. CDR3 loop: CASSAAGRAAAVTYEQYF. The DNA for the CDR3 is TGTGCCAGCAGCGCGGCCGGGAGGGCCGCAGCGGTTACCTACGAGCAGTACTTC.